Below, one TCR beta chain is given with its context. V lost 8 bases and J lost 0, with 7 bases in between. The CDR3 covers 12 residues. Germline CDR1 MNHNS, CDR2 SASEGT. Clinical Activity Scores of at least 3, NOSPECS grades of at least 4 and durations under 3 months characterized ophthalmopathy patients. The data are from a study of T cells in Graves' hyperthyroidism and ophthalmopathy. Study-wide context: At the time of initial diagnosis and before any treatment, peripheral blood was collected.

Template material for amplifying TCR beta CDR3 regions consisted of RNA transcripts. RT-PCR in the first round (using the HTBI primer set) targeted the TCR CDR3. MiXCR was run by TCRdb on the multiplex PCR reads, yielding one entry per CDR3 protein. The data contain almost 500,000 distinct CDR3 sequences, approximately 23% of them singletons. The sample consisted of blood. This receptor was identified in a woman in her 70s with Graves' ophthalmopathy. This chain joins TRBV6-1 and TRBJ1-2, with D uncertain. CDR3 sequence reads: CASHGANYGYTF. The CDR3 DNA reads as TGTGCCAGCCACGGGGCTAACTATGGCTACACCTTC.